Described below is a single T cell receptor beta chain sequence and its context. The test was conducted at deep level. Profiled with immunoSEQ multiplex PCR; TCRdb holds only in-frame clones, not every one. Here the sample spans some 2,000,000 clones, around 95% being singletons. This sample is drawn from a study of shared clonotypes between healthy human individuals. V gave up 7 bases and J gave up 3 bases, with 24 bases separating them. This CDR3 has 18 residues. Germline loops: CDR1 MDHEN, CDR2 SYDVKM. Sequencing input: naive CD4+ T cells sorted from blood. Stated subset: CD45RA+ positively selected. This clonotype was obtained from a young man in good health. The chain links TRBV28 to TRBJ2-2; D unresolved. The CDR3 reads CASNPRSWKSRHTGELFF. As DNA, the CDR3 is TGTGCCAGCAATCCACGGAGCTGGAAAAGTAGACACACCGGGGAGCTGTTTTTT.